This T cell receptor beta chain was sequenced for a study of blood T cell repertoires in COVID-19. Original processing methods: Nucleated cell counts were estimated from reference gene primer amplification. Only in-frame clones appear in the TCRdb table, and some are missing; sequencing was by immunoSEQ multiplex PCR. V, J and clone size are taken as reported in that table, and D and trimming were inferred from the DNA itself. The repertoire holds around 170,000 clones, with around 67% as singletons. The clonotype was recovered from a woman at least 80 years old with acute or convalescent COVID-19. Sequenced sample: peripheral blood.

The CDR3: CASSLRTSGLEQFF. CDR3 coding DNA: TGTGCCAGTAGTCTCCGGACTAGCGGGTTGGAGCAGTTCTTC. The J gene is TRBJ2-1, the V gene TRBV19; 11 nucleotides line up with TRBD2. Germline trimming cut 5 bases from V and 10 bases from J; bases unmatched to any gene: 7. CDR3 length equals 14 residues. Germline CDR1 reads LNHDA; CDR2 reads SQIVND (reference sequence).